What follows are 13 T cell receptor beta chains derived from one specimen sequenced in a study of T cells after posttransplantation cyclophosphamide. Sequencing was performed with immunoSEQ multiplex PCR; in TCRdb, only in-frame clones are kept and a portion is missing. The sample lists about 28,000 clones; more than 80% were seen once. Sequencing input: PBMCs. These receptors originate from a man over 45.

The table lists this clone with a count of one. V usage is TRBV7-6 and J usage is TRBJ2-7; tentative D call: TRBD2 (5 bases). The CDR3 extends over 17 amino acids. CDR1 and CDR2 (germline): SGHVS, FNYEAQ. Trimming left V 5 bases short and J 1 base short, with 21 bases between. The CDR3 reads CASSPIATSITSYEQYF. DNA for the CDR3: TGTGCCAGCAGCCCAATAGCGACTTCCATTACTTCCTACGAGCAGTACTTC.

The chain is built from TRBV7-3 and TRBJ2-1; a possible D gene is TRBD2 (5 bases). CDR1 SGHTA and CDR2 FQGTGA come from the germline V gene. V gave up 10 bases and J gave up 4 bases, with 17 bases separating them. CDR3 size: 14 residues. The chain's CDR3 is CATSKAAMYNEQFF. The CDR3 region has the DNA TGTGCCACCTCAAAAGCGGCGATGTACAATGAGCAGTTCTTC.

This chain connects TRBV28 to TRBJ1-4; D perhaps matches TRBD1 (6 bases). This CDR3 has 16 residues. CDR1 and CDR2 from the germline V gene are MDHEN and SYDVKM. V shed 1 base and J shed 0 bases, with 9 bases lying between them. The chain's CDR3 is CASSLFGTSTNEKLFF. CDR3 bases: TGTGCCAGCAGTTTATTTGGGACATCAACTAATGAAAAACTGTTTTTT.

The chain recombines TRBV7-9 with TRBJ2-7; perhaps TRBD1 as D (5 bases). Germline CDR1 is SEHNR and CDR2 is FQNEAQ (reference sequence). The CDR3 loop spans 18 amino acids. V was cut by 5 bases and J by 0 bases, with 23 bases left in between. CDR3 amino acids: CASSGRSPWTWGSYEQYF. The CDR3 DNA is TGTGCCAGCAGCGGGCGGTCACCATGGACATGGGGCTCCTACGAGCAGTACTTC.

The chain has TRBV5-1 and TRBJ1-6; 9 positions match TRBD1. V shed 1 base, J shed 7 bases, and the junction held 3 bases outside the gene matches. The germline CDR1 and CDR2 sequences are SGHRS and YFSETQ. The CDR3 consists of 15 residues. This chain's CDR3 is CASSLQQGANSPLHF. DNA of the CDR3: TGCGCCAGCAGCTTGCAACAGGGGGCAAATTCACCCCTCCACTTT.

The chain employs TRBV2 and TRBJ1-2; D possibly corresponds to TRBD1 (5 bases). Trimming took 4 bases from V and 7 from J, leaving 16 bases between them. CDR1 and CDR2 (germline): SNHLY, FYNNEI. The CDR3 length is 14 residues. CDR3 residues: CASSVVVQGGGYTF. The CDR3 coding sequence is TGTGCCAGCAGTGTAGTTGTTCAGGGAGGTGGCTACACCTTC.

The CDR3 DNA reads TGCGCCAGCAGCTTCGGGGTGGGGAACACTGAAGCTTTCTTT. Amino acid sequence: CASSFGVGNTEAFF. V is TRBV5-1 and J is TRBJ1-1; D unclear. CDR1 and CDR2 (germline): SGHRS, YFSETQ. The V and J ends lost 2 bases and 1 base respectively, with 9 bases between them. The CDR3 runs to 14 residues.

The chain joins TRBV29-1 to TRBJ2-3, with a weak D call TRBD2 (6 bases). Germline values: CDR1 SQVTM, CDR2 ANQGSEA. This CDR3 region has 15 residues. V lost 0 bases, J lost 2 bases, and 12 bases lay in between. The CDR3 region has the DNA TGCAGCGTTGAAGATGGAGGGGAATACACAGATACGCAGTATTTT. As protein: CSVEDGGEYTDTQYF.

The chain couples TRBV5-5 to TRBJ2-7, with no clear D. V was cut by 4 bases and J by 3 bases, with 14 bases left in between. The CDR3 length is 14 residues. In germline, CDR1 is SGHKS, CDR2 YYEKEE (reference sequence). The CDR3 DNA follows: TGTGCCAGCAGCCCTTCGGTGGTTTTCTACGAGCAGTACTTC. Protein sequence: CASSPSVVFYEQYF.

The chain joins TRBV5-6 to TRBJ1-2, with 7 nucleotides matching TRBD1. V gave up 5 bases and J gave up 4 bases; unmatched junction bases: 11. Germline CDR1 SGHDT, CDR2 YYEEEE. The CDR3 is 15 residues long. The chain's CDR3 is CASSPSTGPTYGYTF. CDR3 nucleotides: TGTGCCAGCAGTCCCTCGACAGGGCCGACCTATGGCTACACCTTC.

This clone was picked up a small number of times. This chain uses TRBV5-1 with TRBJ2-1, with TRBD1 identical over 9 bases. Germline CDR1 SGHRS, CDR2 YFSETQ. V was clipped by 6 bases and J by 7 bases; unmatched bases: 5. The CDR3 length is 13 residues. The CDR3 nucleotides are TGCGCCAGCAAACGACAGGGGGAGAATGAGCAGTTCTTC. This encodes CASKRQGENEQFF.

This rearrangement joins TRBV7-6 to TRBJ2-4; D gene unclear. V was cut by 0 bases and J by 10 bases, with 10 bases left in between. CDR1 SGHVS and CDR2 FNYEAQ come from the germline V gene. The CDR3 sequence is 13 residues long. The CDR3, as DNA: TGTGCCAGCAGCTTAGCGGCCGGAGCAATTCAGTACTTC. Its translation is CASSLAAGAIQYF.

This rearrangement joins TRBV29-1 to TRBJ1-5, with 8 bases fitting TRBD1. This CDR3 is built from 12 residues. Germline loops: CDR1 SQVTM, CDR2 ANQGSEA. With 3 bases clipped from V and 13 bases from J, the junction kept 8 bases outside the gene matches. CDR3 sequence: CSVDVGGQEQHF. The CDR3 region has the DNA TGCAGCGTTGATGTGGGGGGACAGGAGCAGCATTTT.